The 18 T cell receptor beta chains listed next were all sequenced from one sample in a study of blood T cell repertoires in COVID-19. Some clones are missing from TCRdb's copy, which holds only in-frame ones; the method was immunoSEQ multiplex PCR. The table shows around 140,000 clones, with 88% occurring only once. The sequenced sample consisted of peripheral blood. The source is a man aged 65 to 79 with acute or convalescent COVID-19.

The chain carries TRBV11-3 and TRBJ2-1, with D maybe TRBD2 (5 bases). Germline CDR1 SGHNT, CDR2 YENEEA. Trimming removed 1 base at V and 10 bases at J, with 11 bases between. This CDR3 is 13 amino acids long. CDR3 sequence (DNA): TGTGCCAGCAGCTTAGGTCTAGCAAGGGAGCAGTTCTTC. Its protein product is CASSLGLAREQFF.

This clone showed up just a few times. V gene TRBV6-5 combines with J gene TRBJ1-2; no reliable D call. Trimming left V 10 bases short and J 8 bases short, with 14 bases between. CDR3 length equals 11 residues. CDR1 MNHEY and CDR2 SVGAGI come from the germline V gene. The CDR3 nucleotides read TGTGCCATCACTAGGGAAGTAGGCTACACCTTC. Its translation: CAITREVGYTF.

The V call is TRBV28, the J call TRBJ1-4; D not certain. Between the trimmed V and J ends, which lost 0 bases and 4 bases, there was a span of 9 bases. The CDR3 is made up of 15 amino acids. Germline V gene lookup returns CDR1 MDHEN and CDR2 SYDVKM. The CDR3: CASSLWGTSNEKLFF. CDR3 nucleotides: TGTGCCAGCAGTTTATGGGGCACAAGTAATGAAAAACTGTTTTTT.

The V call is TRBV6-5, the J call TRBJ2-1; 13 bases fit TRBD2. The CDR3 runs to 14 residues. The germline gives CDR1 MNHEY, CDR2 SVGAGI. J gave up 12 bases and V 5 bases, and 7 bases lay outside the gene matches. CDR3 bases: TGTGCCAGCAGTAGGAACGGACTAGCGGGAGTGCAGTTCTTC. As protein: CASSRNGLAGVQFF.

This chain joins TRBV2 and TRBJ2-7; tentatively, D is TRBD2 (6 bases). With 7 bases removed from V and 3 bases from J, the gap between germline ends came to 19 bases. This CDR3 comprises 15 residues. The germline V gene has CDR1 SNHLY and CDR2 FYNNEI. CDR3 coding DNA: TGTGCCAGCATTCCCTTGCCGGGACTTCTCTACGAGCAGTACTTC. This sequence encodes CASIPLPGLLYEQYF.

This chain joins TRBV6-6 and TRBJ2-1, with 12 bases fitting TRBD2. With V trimmed by 5 bases and J by 1 base, 12 bases remained unmatched. The CDR3 has 19 residues. The germline V gene encodes CDR1 MNHNY and CDR2 SVGAGI (reference sequence). CDR3 loop: CASSPPATSGRRSYNEQFF. The CDR3 region has the DNA TGTGCCAGCAGTCCCCCCGCGACTAGCGGGAGACGGTCCTACAATGAGCAGTTCTTC.

The chain links TRBV5-1 to TRBJ2-7; 14 positions agree with TRBD2. This CDR3 region has 16 residues. Germline V gives CDR1 SGHRS, CDR2 YFSETQ. Trimming took 4 bases from V and 7 from J; bases not matched to a gene: 10. CDR3 DNA: TGCGCCAGCAGCCTCCCGGGACTAGCGGGAGTAGGTGAGCAGTACTTC. This sequence encodes CASSLPGLAGVGEQYF.

J is TRBJ2-2 and V is TRBV19; 10 positions agree with TRBD2. The germline V gene has CDR1 LNHDA and CDR2 SQIVND (reference sequence). With V trimmed by 5 bases and J by 6 bases, 6 bases remained unmatched. CDR3 length: 15 residues. The DNA for the CDR3 is TGTGCCAGTAGTTCCGCCAGCGGGGGGGCCGGGGAGCTGTTTTTT. Translating gives CASSSASGGAGELFF. Full variable domain (missing parts from reference TRBV19 and TRBJ2-2): DGGITQSPKYLFRKEGQNVTLSCEQNLNHDAMYWYRQDPGQGLRLIYYSQIVNDFQKGDIAEGYSVSREKKESFPLTVTSAQKNPTAFYLCASSSASGGAGELFFGEGSRLTVL.

The genes are TRBV10-1 and TRBJ2-7, with 9 positions matching TRBD2. CDR3 length: 15 amino acids. Germline CDR1 reads WNHNN; CDR2 reads SYGVQD (reference sequence). V gave up 4 bases and J gave up 3 bases; unmatched junction bases: 7. The CDR3 reads CASSAPAGGFYEQYF. The CDR3 DNA is TGCGCCAGCAGTGCCCCGGCGGGAGGGTTCTACGAGCAGTACTTC.

CDR3 in DNA: TGTGCCAGCAGCTTAGTAGCGGGGGAAAACATTCAGTACTTC. This gives the protein CASSLVAGENIQYF. This chain connects TRBV7-2 to TRBJ2-4, with 9 bases matching TRBD2. The germline V gene has CDR1 SGHTA and CDR2 FQGNSA. V lost 1 base to trimming and J lost 5 bases; unmatched junction nucleotides: 0. The CDR3 runs 14 residues.

V is TRBV10-2 and J is TRBJ2-7, with unresolved D. The CDR3 length is 13 residues. Germline V CDR1 and CDR2: WSHSY, SAAADI. The germline V and J ends were trimmed by 0 bases and 2 bases, with 5 bases remaining between them. CDR3 sequence (DNA): TGCGCCAGCAGTGAGTCGAAGCCCTACGAGCAGTACTTC. As protein: CASSESKPYEQYF.

CDR3: CASSSIAGGKDTQYF. The CDR3 DNA reads TGTGCCAGCAGTTCAATAGCGGGGGGAAAAGATACGCAGTATTTT. The chain recombines TRBV6-5 with TRBJ2-3; 10 nucleotides match TRBD2. CDR1 and CDR2 from the germline V gene are MNHEY and SVGAGI. With 4 bases clipped from V and 5 bases from J, the junction kept 6 bases outside the gene matches. The CDR3 length is 15 residues.

This clone was counted only a few times. The chain has TRBV19 and TRBJ1-2, with unresolved D. The ends were cut back, 1 base at V and 4 bases at J, with 19 bases in the middle. This CDR3 spans 17 amino acids. Germline V lookup: CDR1 LNHDA, CDR2 SQIVND (reference sequence). CDR3 DNA sequence: TGTGCCAGTAGTATAGTAGGCGGCGCAGAACGGGGCTATGGCTACACCTTC. Translated, it gives CASSIVGGAERGYGYTF.

This chain connects TRBV29-1 to TRBJ2-7, with D tentatively TRBD2 (6 bases). Per the germline V gene, CDR1 is SQVTM and CDR2 is ANQGSEA. Trimming took 6 bases from V and 2 from J, leaving 17 bases between them. The CDR3 totals 14 residues. CDR3 amino acids: CSVASGTHTYEQYF. The CDR3 region has the DNA TGCAGCGTCGCTTCCGGGACTCATACCTACGAGCAGTACTTC.

This clone appeared a single time. The chain recombines TRBV4-1 with TRBJ1-2; 8 nucleotides agree with TRBD1. CDR1 is MGHRA, CDR2 YSYEKL, per germline. V lost 0 bases to trimming and J lost 4 bases; unmatched junction nucleotides: 19. The CDR3 totals 20 residues. CDR3 amino acids: CASSQDQGTGGLFRPYGYTF. CDR3 nucleotides: TGCGCCAGCAGCCAAGATCAGGGTACAGGGGGTCTCTTTCGCCCCTATGGCTACACCTTC.

This chain joins TRBV25-1 and TRBJ1-2, with TRBD1 matching over 7 bases. Germline V gene lookup returns CDR1 MGHDK and CDR2 SYGVNS. With 6 bases clipped from V and 3 bases from J, the junction kept 4 bases outside the gene matches. CDR3 length: 13 amino acids. This chain's CDR3 is CASRKGAHYGYTF. For the CDR3, the DNA is TGTGCCAGCAGGAAGGGGGCTCACTATGGCTACACCTTC.

This clone has just one count. This same CDR3 is encoded by further DNA sequences in the sample. CDR3 protein: CASSSPGQGVTEAFF. The CDR3 nucleotides are TGTGCCAGCAGTTCTCCGGGACAGGGGGTCACTGAAGCTTTCTTT. The chain uses TRBV6-5 and TRBJ1-1, with TRBD1 matching over 11 bases. The CDR3 length is 15 residues. The V gene end was trimmed by 4 bases and the J gene end by 4 bases; junction bases not matched to a gene: 5. From germline, CDR1 is MNHEY and CDR2 SVGAGI.

This rearrangement joins TRBV7-8 to TRBJ2-1, with D possibly being TRBD1 (6 bases). The length of the CDR3 is 14 residues. Between the trimmed V and J ends, which lost 5 bases and 5 bases, there was a span of 13 bases. Per the germline V gene, CDR1 is SGHVS and CDR2 is FQNEAQ. CDR3 region: CASSRGAGDNEQFF. The CDR3 DNA reads TGTGCCAGCAGCCGAGGTGCAGGGGACAATGAGCAGTTCTTC.